This TCR beta chain was identified in a study of T cell responses to AZD1222 COVID-19 vaccine (dated by TCRdb to 2020 to 2023). Broadly, across the study: TCR sequencing covered fewer than 250 trial participants: 200 to 210 given two doses of AZD1222 and some 25 given two doses of MenACWY control vaccine. Trial participants were enrolled by age into 18-55, 56-69 and 70-plus year subgroups, with about 150, 27 and 61 TCR-sequenced participants respectively.

This specimen's time point label, per the study, means: about 28 days (+/-7) after the second vaccine dose. AZD1222 recipients whose second dose came at about 4 weeks and those whose second dose came at about 12 weeks were combined into one group, since spike-specific TCR depth and breadth did not differ between the two schedules. Samples from vaccinated people were obtained from the UK trials COV001 and COV002, which included a single-blind randomized controlled phase 2/3 trial of AZD1222 (ChAdOx1 nCoV-19) in healthy adults. Trial participant PBMC samples were collected at day 0 and day 28 after the second dose for TCRbeta chain sequencing. Clipping removes 1 base from V and 5 bases from J, with 5 as the unmatched junction base count. CDR1 is given as SGHAT and CDR2 as FQNNGV, both from the germline V gene. CDR3 length: 14 amino acids, cysteine to phenylalanine. Here the CDR3 DNA is all that survives: 42 bases in frame from base 1.

The paper's findings and limits, for the study overall: Participants were mostly white British and included more females than males, and it was suggested by the authors that clonal diversity may have been underestimated. Reportedly, close to half of the unique spike-specific TCRs recognized epitopes lying outside the regions that are mutated in the B.1.351 and B.1.1.7 variants. The 56-69-year group was small, and its depth increase did not reach significance, likely because of low power. A significant rise in spike-specific TCR breadth and depth was observed after two AZD1222 doses relative to day 0 and relative to MenACWY recipients. Only five to seven AZD1222 recipients were SARS-CoV-2 seropositive at baseline, limiting conclusions about previously exposed vaccinees. Because no samples from the day 14 peak response were available, repertoires could be characterized only after the peak T cell response. Vaccine-associated CD4 TCRs spanned the whole spike protein, with dominant responses in regions 160-218 and 743-854.

This clone was seen once. What this receptor recognizes is not known. No base quality values were provided; no much bigger clone lies one nucleotide off. The CDR3 regions of human TCRbeta chains were analyzed by immunosequencing. The published analysis was carried out like this. Repertoire TCRs were checked for matches against a reference library of SARS-CoV-2-specific TCRs that had been generated using the MIRA antigen-specificity platform. Breadth was defined as the fraction of unique TCRs that were SARS-CoV-2-associated. Depth was defined as the fraction of total T cells that were SARS-CoV-2-associated. Using the MIRA data, each spike-specific TCR was mapped to the spike region that the TCR reacts to and placed in a CD4 or CD8 class. Log10-transformed breadth and depth values were compared by one-way ANOVA with Sidak's multiple comparisons tests. The clones in this table, taken by TCRdb from immuneACCESS, are in-frame only. Not every clone is retained; where verified, under half of the shortfall comes from an unresolved V gene, and the cause of the rest is unknown. The DNA was the basis for D and trimming; V, J and clone size are from that table. The sample data list more than 70,000 clones, and about nine tenths of these were observed just once. The ten most abundant clones make up about 3.5% of the sample.

The sequence came from an adult who received the AZD1222 COVID-19 vaccine. This specimen was peripheral blood, taken 28 days after the second AZD1222 dose. The sequence links TRBV11-2 to TRBJ2-7, with 7 junctional bases fitting TRBD2. The CDR3 sequence is CASSLAAGAHEQYF. The sequence in DNA is TGTGCCAGCAGCTTAGCCGCGGGAGCCCACGAGCAGTACTTC. The entire variable domain, with the stretches around the CDR3 drawn from the reference TRBV11-2 and TRBJ2-7 proteins, is EAGVAQSPRYKIIEKRQSVAFWCNPISGHATLYWYQQILGQGPKLLIQFQNNGVVDDSQLPKDRFSAERLKGVDSTLKIQPAKLEDSAVYLCASSLAAGAHEQYFGPGTRLTVT.